The 7 T cell receptor beta chains reported below all come from one sample, sequenced in a study of shared clonotypes between healthy human individuals. The table came from immunoSEQ multiplex PCR; TCRdb's copy has only in-frame clones and leaves some out. The sample yields about 870,000 clones, more than 85% seen once. CD8 cells classed as naive were CD45RO-negative and positively selected for CCR7, excluding terminally differentiated effector memory CD45RA+ cells. Source material: naive CD8+ T cells sorted from blood. These receptors all stem from a man between 25 and 39 years old in good health.

This clone was counted a single time. The chain couples TRBV6-5 to TRBJ1-3; D is uncertain. Between the trimmed V and J ends, which lost 4 bases and 6 bases, there was a span of 10 bases. This CDR3 region has 13 residues. In germline, CDR1 is MNHEY, CDR2 SVGAGI. The DNA for the CDR3 is TGTGCCAGCAGTTCTATGGGAGTAAACACCATATATTTT. Protein: CASSSMGVNTIYF.

This sequence joins TRBV15 and TRBJ2-5; 14 bases agree with TRBD2. The CDR3 sequence is 16 residues long. V lost 0 bases to trimming and J lost 5 bases; unmatched junction nucleotides: 2. Germline-derived CDR1 and CDR2 are LNHNV and YYDKDF (reference sequence). CDR3 DNA sequence: TGTGCCACCAGCAGAGAGTGGACTAGCGGGAGGGAGACCCAGTACTTC. Amino acids: CATSREWTSGRETQYF.

The CDR3 region has the DNA TGTGCCAGCAGCTTAGCCGGCAGGCGGAACACTGAAGCTTTCTTT. Amino acid sequence: CASSLAGRRNTEAFF. V is TRBV7-9 and J is TRBJ1-1; D not certain. This CDR3 is 15 amino acids long. CDR1 and CDR2 from the germline V gene are SEHNR and FQNEAQ (reference sequence). V was clipped by 0 bases and J by 1 base, with 9 bases between them. The full variable domain, rest sourced from reference TRBV7-9 and TRBJ1-1, is DTGVSQNPRHKITKRGQNVTFRCDPISEHNRLYWYRQTLGQGPEFLTYFQNEAQLEKSRLLSDRFSAERPKGSFSTLEIQRTEQGDSAMYLCASSLAGRRNTEAFFGQGTRLTVV.

The V and J genes are TRBV7-9 and TRBJ2-7, with a possible D match to TRBD1 (6 bases). The V and J ends lost 5 bases and 0 bases respectively, with 17 bases between them. The CDR3 consists of 16 residues. Germline-derived CDR1 and CDR2 are SEHNR and FQNEAQ (reference sequence). The CDR3 DNA reads TGTGCCAGCAGCAGCAACTTGGACAGCAGCTCCTACGAGCAGTACTTC. It translates to CASSSNLDSSSYEQYF.

This chain connects TRBV27 to TRBJ2-3; 8 bases are a match to TRBD2. Germline V gene sequence: CDR1 MNHEY, CDR2 SMNVEV (reference sequence). Trimming took 0 bases from V and 3 from J; bases not matched to a gene: 8. The CDR3 runs to 17 residues. The DNA for the CDR3 is TGTGCCAGCAGTTTATCGCTCCCGGGACTAGGTACAGATACGCAGTATTTT. The encoded protein is CASSLSLPGLGTDTQYF.

This chain connects TRBV28 to TRBJ2-7, with 7 nucleotides matching TRBD1. The V gene end was trimmed by 4 bases and the J gene end by 2 bases; junction bases not matched to a gene: 5. Germline V gene lookup returns CDR1 MDHEN and CDR2 SYDVKM. CDR3 size: 14 residues. In DNA form, the CDR3 reads TGTGCCAGCAGTTCACAGGGGATACCCTACGAGCAGTACTTC. Translating it yields CASSSQGIPYEQYF.

The chain carries TRBV11-3 and TRBJ2-5; maybe TRBD1 (5 bases). The germline CDR1 and CDR2 sequences are SGHNT and YENEEA. The CDR3 sequence is 14 residues long. Deletions cut 5 bases from V and 4 bases from J, with 14 bases between. CDR3 nucleotides: TGTGCCAGCAGCCCAGCCACAACAGGAGAGACCCAGTACTTC. It translates to CASSPATTGETQYF.